The rows below give T cell receptor beta chains drawn from one sample of a study of regulatory T cells in long-lasting Graves disease. A single record per CDR3 protein comes from TCRdb applying MiXCR to the multiplex PCR reads. The repertoire holds around 500,000 distinct CDR3 sequences, with around 15% as singletons. These same records also appear under a second study, on T cells in Graves' hyperthyroidism and ophthalmopathy.

The material was peripheral blood mononuclear cells (PBMCs), obtained at new diagnosis, from a patient treated with antithyroid drugs. The receptors shown here come from a woman between 40 and 65 years old with Graves disease. CDR3s include the opening cysteine and the closing phenylalanine or tryptophan. D genes are given only for firm matches. Where a row states a size, it is once, few, many or the class of an expanded clone; other rows omit it.

>15|TRBD2|TRBJ2-1|TRBV28|many
CASSLLAGPTNEQFF
TGTGCCAGCAGTCTACTAGCGGGCCCGACCAATGAGCAGTTCTTC
>19|.|TRBJ2-1|TRBV12-3/TRBV12-4|.
CASSIRGVIKGASYNEQFF
TGTGCCAGCAGTATTAGGGGGGTCATTAAGGGGGCCTCCTACAATGAGCAGTTCTTC
>17|.|TRBJ2-1|TRBV5-1|many
CASSLVVGRGSYNEQFF
TGCGCCAGCAGCTTGGTAGTCGGCAGGGGTTCCTACAATGAGCAGTTCTTC
>16|.|TRBJ1-3|TRBV19|.
CASSIGPIGVGNTIYF
TGTGCCAGTAGTATAGGCCCGATTGGAGTTGGAAACACCATATATTTT
>13|.|TRBJ1-2|TRBV5-1|many
CASSSTYNYGYTF
TGCGCCAGCAGCTCGACCTACAACTATGGCTACACCTTC
>13|.|TRBJ1-2|TRBV3-1|few
CASGQARGYGYTF
TGTGCCAGCGGCCAGGCCAGGGGCTATGGCTACACCTTC
>14|.|TRBJ2-5|TRBV9|few
CASSASLYQETQYF
TGTGCCAGCAGCGCCTCTCTGTACCAAGAGACCCAGTACTTC
>15|TRBD2|TRBJ2-5|TRBV20-1|many
CSAPRASGGDLTQYF
TGCAGTGCCCCCCGGGCTAGCGGGGGGGACTTGACCCAGTACTTC
>11|.|TRBJ1-5|TRBV12-3/TRBV12-4|many
CASSTGQPQHF
TGTGCCAGCAGCACGGGACAGCCCCAGCATTTT
>13|.|TRBJ1-4|TRBV19|few
CASSRGTEEKLFF
TGTGCCAGTAGTAGAGGGACCGAGGAAAAACTGTTTTTT
>12|TRBD2|TRBJ2-1|TRBV19|.
CASSGGGGPQFF
TGTGCCAGTTCGGGCGGGGGGGGTCCCCAGTTCTTC
>16|TRBD1|TRBJ1-1|TRBV5-1|many
CASSSGDRGRDTEAFF
TGCGCCAGCAGCTCGGGTGACAGGGGACGAGACACTGAAGCTTTCTTT
>15|TRBD1|TRBJ1-1|TRBV4-1|few
CASSRPGQKNTEAFF
TGCGCCAGCAGCCGACCGGGACAGAAGAACACTGAAGCTTTCTTT
>13|TRBD2|TRBJ2-1|TRBV29-1|many
CSVVAGGNNEQFF
TGCAGCGTCGTAGCGGGGGGTAACAATGAGCAGTTCTTC
>13|.|TRBJ2-2|TRBV7-3|.
CASTPLNTGELFF
TGTGCCAGCACCCCTTTGAACACCGGGGAGCTGTTTTTT
>13|.|TRBJ2-7|TRBV18|many
CASESQGTHEQYF
TGTGCCAGCGAGAGTCAGGGGACCCACGAGCAGTACTTC
>12|.|TRBJ2-1|TRBV18|many
CASSVGSHEQFF
TGTGCCAGCTCGGTGGGGTCGCATGAGCAGTTCTTC
>15|.|TRBJ2-7|TRBV5-1|.
CASSWSEGPLYEQYF
TGCGCCAGCAGCTGGAGTGAGGGCCCCCTCTACGAGCAGTACTTC
>13|.|TRBJ2-5|TRBV11-2|many
CASSLDHMGTQYF
TGTGCCAGCAGCTTAGATCATATGGGGACCCAGTACTTC
>14|.|TRBJ2-7|TRBV5-1|few
CASSPLDPAYEQYF
TGCGCCAGCAGCCCCCTGGATCCAGCCTACGAGCAGTACTTC
>14|.|TRBJ1-6|TRBV19|.
CASAGIGWNSPLHF
TGTGCCAGTGCAGGCATTGGGTGGAATTCACCCCTCCACTTT